Listed below are T cell receptor beta chains from one sample, sequenced in a study of blood T cell repertoires in COVID-19. Measured with immunoSEQ multiplex PCR; TCRdb has only the in-frame clones, and not every one. The sample consists of some 160,000 clones, roughly 78% of them appearing once. The sequencing input was peripheral blood. The source of these receptors is a man aged 70 or older with active or convalescent COVID-19. Both conserved end residues are part of each CDR3. The D gene is left open where the match is weak. Not every row has a clone size; where given, it reads once, few, many or a size class.

>NA|TRBD2|TRBJ2-3|TRBV28
TGTGCCAGCAGTAACTCCGGGGGGGCGATAGATACGCAGTATTTT
CASSNSGGAIDTQYF
>few|NA|TRBJ2-2|TRBV9
TGTGCCAGCAGCCTCCTGGGGCGGGAGCTGTTTTTT
CASSLLGRELFF
>NA|TRBD2|TRBJ2-7|TRBV7-9
TGTGCCAGCAGCTCCCGGACTAGCGACTACGAGCAGTACTTC
CASSSRTSDYEQYF
>NA|TRBD1|TRBJ1-2|TRBV7-2
TGTGCCAGCAGCTCACTCGGACAGGGGGAGGGCTACACCTTC
CASSSLGQGEGYTF
>NA|NA|TRBJ1-6|TRBV30
TGTGCCTGGAGTGTACTCTCTGATTCACCCCTCCACTTT
CAWSVLSDSPLHF
>NA|TRBD2|TRBJ2-3|TRBV19
TGTGCCAGTAGTATTTGGAGCGGGGGGGCGACAGATACGCAGTATTTT
CASSIWSGGATDTQYF
>once|NA|TRBJ2-3|TRBV6-4
TGTGCCAGCAGTGACTCCGCGGGCGCAGGCACAGATACGCAGTATTTT
CASSDSAGAGTDTQYF
>NA|NA|TRBJ1-4|TRBV5-1
TGCGCCAGCAGCTTGGTTTATAGAGGGCAGCCTAATGAAAAACTGTTTTTT
CASSLVYRGQPNEKLFF
>NA|NA|TRBJ1-2|TRBV19
TGTGCCAGTAGTGCCAGGTTGAGTAACTATGGCTACACCTTC
CASSARLSNYGYTF
>NA|NA|TRBJ1-6|TRBV4-2
TGTGCCAGCAGCCAAGGTCCCGCTGGGGGCGAAAATAATTCACCCCTCCACTTT
CASSQGPAGGENNSPLHF
>NA|NA|TRBJ1-1|TRBV3-1/TRBV3-2
TGTGCCAGCAGCCAAGTAGGAGAGCCGAACACTGAAGCTTTCTTT
CASSQVGEPNTEAFF
>few|NA|TRBJ2-2|TRBV5-1
TGCGCCAGCACGACTGGAACCCACACCGGGGAGCTGTTTTTT
CASTTGTHTGELFF
>NA|TRBD1|TRBJ1-1|TRBV18
TGTGCCAGCTCACCACGGGACAGGGGATCGAACACTGAAGCTTTCTTT
CASSPRDRGSNTEAFF
>few|NA|TRBJ1-3|TRBV7-9
TGTGCCAGCAGCTCAACAAGCTCTGGAAACACCATATATTTT
CASSSTSSGNTIYF
>NA|TRBD1|TRBJ1-1|TRBV5-1
TGCGCCAGCAGCTTGGGCGACAGGGGCGCTGAAGCTTTCTTT
CASSLGDRGAEAFF
>few|NA|TRBJ1-5|TRBV18
TGTGCCAGCTCATCGGATGGGCAGAATCAGCCCCAGCATTTT
CASSSDGQNQPQHF
>NA|NA|TRBJ1-4|TRBV2
TGTGCCAGCTCCGGGAATGATAATGAAAAACTGTTTTTT
CASSGNDNEKLFF
>NA|TRBD1|TRBJ1-1|TRBV29-1
TGCAGCGCCTGGGACAGTCTCACTGAAGCTTTCTTT
CSAWDSLTEAFF
>NA|NA|TRBJ2-7|TRBV5-1
TGCGCCAGCAGACCGGACATTGGGTCCTACGAGCAGTACTTC
CASRPDIGSYEQYF
>NA|NA|TRBJ2-5|TRBV7-2
TGTGCCAGCAGTTCGGGGGAAACGTACCAAGAGACCCAGTACTTC
CASSSGETYQETQYF
>NA|TRBD1|TRBJ1-1|TRBV6-5
TGTGCCAGCGCCCGGGACAGGATGAACACTGAAGCTTTCTTT
CASARDRMNTEAFF
>NA|TRBD1|TRBJ1-2|TRBV19
TGTGCCAGTAGTATAGCTGCAGGGGGCTATGGCTACACCTTC
CASSIAAGGYGYTF
>NA|TRBD1|TRBJ1-2|TRBV7-9
TGTGCCAGCAGCCAGACAGGACAGGGCTTTTATGGCTACACCTTC
CASSQTGQGFYGYTF
>NA|NA|TRBJ1-6|TRBV7-2
TGTGCCAGCAGCTTAGACAGGAACTCCTATAATTCACCCCTCCACTTT
CASSLDRNSYNSPLHF
>NA|TRBD1|TRBJ2-1|TRBV25-1
TGTGCCAGCAAGGGGACAGCTTACAATGAGCAGTTCTTC
CASKGTAYNEQFF
>NA|NA|TRBJ2-1|TRBV24-1
TGTGCCACCAGTAGTAGCGGCTACAATGAGCAGTTCTTC
CATSSSGYNEQFF
>few|NA|TRBJ1-2|TRBV3-1/TRBV3-2
TGTGCCAGCAGCCAAGGTTGGAGTAACTATGGCTACACCTTC
CASSQGWSNYGYTF
>NA|TRBD2|TRBJ2-3|TRBV7-2
TGTGCCAGCAGCTTAGAGACTAGCGGGGGTGTAGATACGCAGTATTTT
CASSLETSGGVDTQYF
>NA|NA|TRBJ2-7|TRBV15
TGTGCCACCAGCAGACTACCTAGCTCCTACGAGCAGTACTTC
CATSRLPSSYEQYF
>NA|TRBD2|TRBJ2-3|TRBV14
TGTGCCAGCAGCCAAGAAGAGACTAGCCCCACCAGCCCGCAGTATTTT
CASSQEETSPTSPQYF
>NA|TRBD2|TRBJ2-3|TRBV5-1
TGCGCCAGCTCGGGACTAGCAGCAGATACGCAGTATTTT
CASSGLAADTQYF
>NA|NA|TRBJ2-5|TRBV5-8
TGTGCCAGCAGCTTAACGCCGGGGTGGGAGACCCAGTACTTC
CASSLTPGWETQYF
>NA|NA|TRBJ1-3|TRBV29-1
TGCAGCGTTGTCTCTCCCTCGAGCTCTGGAAACACCATATATTTT
CSVVSPSSSGNTIYF
>NA|NA|TRBJ2-3|TRBV4-1
TGCGCCAGCAGCCCCTCTCTGGTCAGAGGCAGGGGAGATACGCAGTATTTT
CASSPSLVRGRGDTQYF
>NA|NA|TRBJ1-4|TRBV5-6
TGTGCCAGCAGCTTATCAGGCACAACTAATGAAAAACTGTTTTTT
CASSLSGTTNEKLFF
>NA|NA|TRBJ2-1|TRBV3-1/TRBV3-2
TGTGCCAGCAGCCAAGACTCGCGGGCCTACAATGAGCAGTTCTTC
CASSQDSRAYNEQFF
>few|NA|TRBJ2-1|TRBV14
TGTGCCAGCAGCCAAGAGAGGGTATCCTACAATGAGCAGTTCTTC
CASSQERVSYNEQFF
>NA|NA|TRBJ1-1|TRBV5-1
TGCGCCAGCAGCTGGGGCGGCATGAACACTGAAGCTTTCTTT
CASSWGGMNTEAFF
>NA|TRBD2|TRBJ2-1|TRBV3-1/TRBV3-2
TGTGCCAGCAGCCATGGACTAGCGGGAGGCCCCTACAATGAGCAGTTCTTC
CASSHGLAGGPYNEQFF
>few|NA|TRBJ1-6|TRBV28
TGTGCCAGCATCTCGGGGGTTAGGTCACCCCTCCACTTT
CASISGVRSPLHF
>NA|TRBD1|TRBJ1-5|TRBV5-8
TGTGCCAGCCGTTCGGTGACGAGGGGGCATCAGCCCCAGCATTTT
CASRSVTRGHQPQHF
>NA|TRBD1|TRBJ2-2|TRBV29-1
TGCAGCGTTGAATCAGGGGACAGGGGGCCTTCTACCGGGGAGCTGTTTTTT
CSVESGDRGPSTGELFF
>NA|TRBD2|TRBJ2-3|TRBV9
TGTGCCAGCAGCGTGGGGGACGGACTAGGGCTAGATACGCAGTATTTT
CASSVGDGLGLDTQYF
>few|TRBD1|TRBJ1-4|TRBV6-5
TGTGCCAGCGGGCCCGGGACAGGGGTTCGAAAACTGTTTTTT
CASGPGTGVRKLFF
>NA|NA|TRBJ2-5|TRBV5-6
TGTGCCAGCAGCTTGGATGGGCCGAAAGAGACCCAGTACTTC
CASSLDGPKETQYF